A selection of T cell receptor beta chains follows, all from one sample in a study of graft-versus-host responses after intestinal transplantation. Generated by immunoSEQ multiplex PCR, the TCRdb table keeps only in-frame clones and is missing some. This table has approximately 1,600 clones, 65% appearing once. The input for sequencing was alloreactive CD8+ T cells from a mixed lymphocyte reaction culture, taken before transplantation. The receptors originated from a human patient who was an organ donor for intestinal transplantation. CDR3s include the opening cysteine and the closing phenylalanine or tryptophan.

v_call: TRBV19
cdr3_aa: CASSILQKLVANTGELFF

v_call: TRBV28
cdr3_aa: CASSLSRPRDGQPNSNQPQHF

v_call: TRBV9
cdr3_aa: CASSVSGGSTDTQYF

v_call: TRBV28
cdr3_aa: CASTRDPAHYYGYTF

v_call: TRBV9
cdr3_aa: CASSVGSGAVYEQYF

v_call: TRBV9
cdr3_aa: CASSEGINTEAFF

v_call: TRBV7-3
cdr3_aa: CASSFGLAGDPDTQYF

v_call: TRBV13
cdr3_aa: CASSSSQTAGNYGYTF

v_call: TRBV9
cdr3_aa: CASSVAPGGYEQYF

v_call: TRBV25-1
cdr3_aa: CASSDYGGREQYF

v_call: TRBV4-3
cdr3_aa: CASSQGLAGESNTGELFF

v_call: TRBV11-3
cdr3_aa: CASSSVYVTGGGNYGYTF

v_call: TRBV4-1
cdr3_aa: CASSLIGPNEAFF

v_call: TRBV13
cdr3_aa: CASSYGRGADTQYF

v_call: TRBV27
cdr3_aa: CASSSAGDINSNQPQHF

v_call: TRBV28
cdr3_aa: CASTTWGGYQPQHF

v_call: TRBV12-5
cdr3_aa: CARKLWQISYNSPLHF

v_call: TRBV27
cdr3_aa: CASSPAMAGTQAFF

v_call: TRBV11-3
cdr3_aa: CASSPFDRATDTEAFF

v_call: TRBV7-9
cdr3_aa: CASSLAWSEGEKLFF

v_call: TRBV21-1
cdr3_aa: CASSKGAGELFF

v_call: TRBV13
cdr3_aa: CASSLATDTQYF

v_call: TRBV5-1
cdr3_aa: CASHRTPRDEQYF

v_call: TRBV10-1
cdr3_aa: CASSESAYEQYF

v_call: TRBV7-3
cdr3_aa: CASSFLHLAKNIQYF

v_call: TRBV27
cdr3_aa: CASSLSDGYTEAFF